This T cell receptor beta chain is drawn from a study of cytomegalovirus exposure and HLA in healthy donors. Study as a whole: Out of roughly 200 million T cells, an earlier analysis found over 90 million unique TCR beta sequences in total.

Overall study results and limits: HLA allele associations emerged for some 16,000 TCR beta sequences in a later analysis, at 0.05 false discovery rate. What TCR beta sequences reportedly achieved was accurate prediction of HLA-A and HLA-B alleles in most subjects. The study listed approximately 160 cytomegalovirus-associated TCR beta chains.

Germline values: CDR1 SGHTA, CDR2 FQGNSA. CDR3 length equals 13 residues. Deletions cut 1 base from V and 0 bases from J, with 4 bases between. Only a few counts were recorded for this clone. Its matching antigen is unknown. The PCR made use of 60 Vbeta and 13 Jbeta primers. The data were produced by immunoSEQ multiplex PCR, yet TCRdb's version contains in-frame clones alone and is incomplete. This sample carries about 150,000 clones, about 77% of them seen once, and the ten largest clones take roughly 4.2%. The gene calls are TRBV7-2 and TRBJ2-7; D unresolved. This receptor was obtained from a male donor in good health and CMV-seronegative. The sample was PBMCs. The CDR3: CASSLGNSYEQYF. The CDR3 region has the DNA TGTGCCAGCAGCTTAGGTAACTCCTACGAGCAGTACTTC. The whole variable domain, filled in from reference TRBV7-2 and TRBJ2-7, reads GAGVSQSPSNKVTEKGKDVELRCDPISGHTALYWYRQSLGQGLEFLIYFQGNSAPDKSGLPSDRFSAERTGGSVSTLTIQRTQQEDSAVYLCASSLGNSYEQYFGPGTRLTVT.